What follows is one TCR beta chain and its context. The CDR3 length is 17 residues. Losses at the gene ends were 4 bases for V and 9 bases for J; bases not matched to a gene: 17. In germline, CDR1 is SGHAT, CDR2 FQDESV (reference sequence). This sample was taken from a study of patients and donors after allogeneic stem cell transplantation. TCRdb called the RT-PCR reads again in MiXCR, with one record for every CDR3 protein. The table lists about a million distinct CDR3 sequences, approximately 19% of them singletons. The chain couples TRBV11-1 to TRBJ2-1; TRBD2 aligns across 8 bases. The TCR was taken from a human donor who was either an allogeneic HSCT recipient or a stem cell or donor lymphocyte infusion donor (not recorded which). It is not recorded whose cells these are; they may come from a transplant donor. The specimen was blood, either unsorted or a sorted T cell fraction (not recorded which). The CDR3 DNA follows: TGTGCCAGCAGCTCCTACTCAACCGGGAGGGCCTTAGGTGAGCAGTTCTTC. Translated, it gives CASSSYSTGRALGEQFF.